Detailed here is one TCR beta chain. There is no known antigen for this receptor. Base qualities are not provided; no much larger clone lies one nucleotide away. This record comes from a study of blood T cell repertoires in COVID-19 (dated by TCRdb to the early 2020s). Regarding the complete study: Samples covering the acute and convalescent phases of COVID-19 were provided by collaborators in the United States, Italy and Spain. A freely available public database, intended as a resource for researchers studying the immune response to SARS-CoV-2, is where the repertoires were released. The dataset comprised deeply sampled blood TCRbeta repertoires from subjects exposed to, actively infected with, or recovered from COVID-19. The prospective study material was composed of cDNA or gDNA derived from T cells, B-cell-depleted T cells, or PBMCs. The samples were drawn from two sources: the first 160 participants of the ongoing ImmuneRACE study, and approximately 1,300 subjects contributed by 6 global collaborators. HLA class I and class II types, where available, came from metadata supplied by the sample provider rather than from assay-based typing. A de-identified subject ID, COVID-19 status, age in years and sex were almost always included in the sample metadata.

Overall study outcomes, separate from this receptor: The amount of clinical and demographic metadata varied by source and participant and was provided uncurated.

The CDR1 and CDR2 encoded by the germline V gene are SGDLS and YYNGEE. Trimming accounts for 3 bases at V and 8 bases at J, while the number of junction bases matched to no gene is 11. Spanning cysteine to phenylalanine, the CDR3 consists of 15 amino acids. The sequence is cut down to CDR3 DNA, 45 bases in frame from base 1. Enrolling through a virtual design, the prospective study's participants ranged in age from roughly 18 to 90 years and lived across about two dozen United States geographic areas. In the prospective study, cohorts were assigned on the basis of participant-reported clinical history obtained from a screening survey and a study questionnaire. A participant counted as exposed if, within 2 weeks of entering the study, that participant had been in contact with someone who had a PCR-confirmed or clinician-diagnosed COVID-19 case. In the prospective study, mobile phlebotomists collected whole blood, serum and a nasopharyngeal or oropharyngeal swab from each participant. Over a roughly 2-month period, participants in the prospective study had the option of providing additional blood draws and questionnaires. Before DNA extraction, prospective study blood samples were shipped either frozen or at room temperature.

TCRbeta CDR3 regions were amplified from genomic DNA by means of the immunoSEQ Assay, a bias-controlled multiplex PCR. Regarding the original processing steps: The number of nucleated cells in each sample was estimated by amplification of reference gene primers within the assay. To quantify the absolute abundance of each unique TCRbeta CDR3 rearrangement, sequence reads were collapsed and filtered. For each sample, productive Simpson clonality was calculated as the square root of Simpson's diversity index over productive rearrangements. TCRdb stores this immuneACCESS table with in-frame sequences only. Part of the clones is absent; in the studies checked, under half of the shortfall reflects unresolved V genes, and no reason is known for the rest. V, J and clone size reflect that table, while D and trimming were determined from the DNA. The sample has roughly 240,000 clones on record, about four fifths of them singletons. 3% to 4% of the sample comes from the top ten.

The sequenced sample was PBMCs or T cells enriched from blood (not recorded which). This chain is built from TRBV9 and TRBJ1-2; 9 bases in the junction line up with TRBD1. This clonotype was sampled from a woman in her forties who had been exposed to COVID-19. The nucleotide sequence is TGTGCCAGCAGCGCGACCGGGGGACAGGGAATCGGCTACACCTTC. Translated, it reads CASSATGGQGIGYTF. The entire variable domain, with the stretches around the CDR3 drawn from the reference TRBV9 and TRBJ1-2 proteins, is DSGVTQTPKHLITATGQRVTLRCSPRSGDLSVYWYQQSLDQGLQFLIQYYNGEERAKGNILERFSAQQFPDLHSELNLSSLELGDSALYFCASSATGGQGIGYTFGSGTRLTVV.